This entry lists 18 T cell receptor beta chains sequenced from one sample in a study of regulatory T cells in long-lasting Graves disease (dated by TCRdb to the early 2020s). The intended sense of this specimen's time point label: newly diagnosed GD, antithyroid drugs for less than 3 months. For both TCR sequencing and RNA sequencing, RNA was extracted from PBMCs in TRIzol. Libraries were built with multiplex PCR. Instrument used: Illumina HiSeq 4000. CDR3 regions were amplified by Arm-PCR with iRepertoire HTBI primers to construct TCR beta libraries. TCRdb itself trimmed the public reads at Q25 with fastp, ran MiXCR and retained productive beta chains. Merged by CDR3 protein, the rows form single entries marked with the most common genes and DNA. The table for this sample lists about 210,000 distinct CDR3 sequences; roughly 19% of them were counted only once. 12% of the sample is in the top ten clones.

This sample also belongs to another study, concerning T cells in Graves' hyperthyroidism and ophthalmopathy.

The sample in question was peripheral blood mononuclear cells (PBMCs), obtained at new diagnosis, from a patient treated with antithyroid drugs. The receptors were gathered from a woman in her twenties or thirties with Graves disease. Donor details come from another sample of the same person, matched by shared clones.

The chain is built from TRBV28 and TRBJ2-1; D call uncertain. Trimming removed 5 bases from V and 3 bases from J, with 23 bases in between. In germline, CDR1 is MDHEN, CDR2 SYDVKM. CDR3 length equals 18 residues. The CDR3 sequence is CASSPFPTGAEYYNEQFF. The CDR3 DNA reads as TGTGCCAGCAGTCCGTTTCCGACTGGTGCGGAGTACTACAATGAGCAGTTCTTC.

The sample holds many counts of this clonotype. The chain links TRBV28 to TRBJ1-2; the match to TRBD1 covers 9 bases. Germline CDR1 is MDHEN and CDR2 is SYDVKM. There are 13 residues in the CDR3. The trim removed 6 bases at V and 6 bases at J, leaving 5 bases unmatched. This CDR3 reads CASSKRDRDGYTF. The DNA of the CDR3 is TGTGCCAGCAGCAAACGGGACAGGGATGGCTACACCTTC.

This clonotype was recorded many times. The chain links TRBV12-3 or TRBV12-4 to TRBJ2-7; D unclear. V was cut by 2 bases and J by 7 bases, with 6 bases left in between. This CDR3 has 11 amino acids. CDR3 in DNA: TGTGCCAGCAGTTTATTAGGAGAGCAGTACTTC. Its protein product is CASSLLGEQYF.

This clonotype appeared many times. The chain combines TRBV2 with TRBJ1-2, with D possibly being TRBD1 (6 bases). The V and J ends lost 2 bases and 4 bases respectively, with 11 bases between them. The CDR3 is 14 amino acids. Germline lookup yields CDR1 SNHLY and CDR2 FYNNEI. The CDR3 protein is CASSEQGNLYGYTF. Here the CDR3 DNA reads TGTGCCAGCAGTGAACAGGGGAACCTCTATGGCTACACCTTC.

This clonotype has only a few counts. The chain couples TRBV2 to TRBJ1-1; the D gene is possibly TRBD1 (6 bases). The CDR3 runs to 12 residues. The V gene lost 4 bases and the J gene lost 5 bases, with 8 bases spanning the gap. CDR1 is SNHLY and CDR2 is FYNNEI in the germline V gene. Here the CDR3 reads CASSGGATEAFF. DNA of the CDR3: TGTGCCAGCAGTGGGGGGGCAACTGAAGCTTTCTTT.

The sample holds a few counts of this clonotype. CDR3 in DNA: TGTGCCTGGAGAGACAGGGCCGAGCAGTACTTC. Translating it yields CAWRDRAEQYF. The chain is built from TRBV30 and TRBJ2-7, with 7 bases lining up with TRBD1. This CDR3 spans 11 amino acids. Germline V CDR1 and CDR2: GTSNPN, SVGIG (reference sequence). V was pared by 3 bases and J by 6 bases, with 2 bases of the junction left unmatched.

The rearrangement joins TRBV11-2 to TRBJ2-2; TRBD2 might be the D (5 bases). There are 14 residues in the CDR3. The ends were cut back, 3 bases at V and 6 bases at J, with 11 bases in the middle. Germline lookup yields CDR1 SGHAT and CDR2 FQNNGV. The chain's CDR3 is CASSLEAVAGELFF. CDR3 nucleotides: TGTGCCAGCAGCTTGGAGGCGGTGGCCGGGGAGCTGTTTTTT.

This clonotype was seen ten or more times. The V call is TRBV20-1, the J call TRBJ2-7, with a tentative D call TRBD2 (5 bases). CDR1 is DFQATT, CDR2 SNEGSKA, per germline (reference sequence). V was clipped by 0 bases and J by 4 bases, with 7 bases between them. The CDR3 consists of 12 residues. The CDR3 loop reads CSARDSGYEQYF. The CDR3 bases are TGCAGTGCTAGAGATTCGGGGTACGAGCAGTACTTC.

At least ten counts were recorded for this clonotype. The J gene is TRBJ2-7, the V gene TRBV28; 11 nucleotides align to TRBD1. Germline V gene sequence: CDR1 MDHEN, CDR2 SYDVKM. CDR3 length equals 14 residues. With V trimmed by 5 bases and J by 5 bases, 5 bases remained unmatched. The CDR3 loop is CASSPGQGADEQYF. The CDR3 nucleotides read TGTGCCAGCAGTCCCGGACAGGGGGCGGACGAGCAGTACTTC.

Notes on this clonotype: This is likely an artifact of a read error, given a far larger clone one base away. This chain uses TRBV7-9 with TRBJ1-1, with no clear D. Trimming shortened V by 8 bases and J by 3 bases, and 7 bases separated the two germline ends. The germline gives CDR1 SEHNR, CDR2 FQNEAQ (reference sequence). This CDR3 is built from 11 residues. The CDR3 DNA reads as TGTGCCAGCGAGGGAGACACTGAAGCTTTCTTT. Amino acids: CASEGDTEAFF.

This clonotype showed up many times. V usage is TRBV28 and J usage is TRBJ1-1, with 8 bases fitting TRBD1. Germline trimming cut 6 bases from V and 1 base from J; bases unmatched to any gene: 13. Germline CDR1 MDHEN, CDR2 SYDVKM. The CDR3 covers 17 residues. The CDR3 spells CASSYRDRGNQNTEAFF. As DNA, the CDR3 is TGTGCCAGCAGCTATCGCGACAGGGGAAATCAGAACACTGAAGCTTTCTTT.

This clonotype was detected ten times or more. The chain joins TRBV10-1 to TRBJ2-5, with D unclear. Germline values: CDR1 WNHNN, CDR2 SYGVQD (reference sequence). The V and J ends lost 0 bases and 7 bases respectively, with 12 bases between them. This CDR3 spans 14 amino acids. The CDR3 DNA reads TGCGCCAGCAGTGAGTCCGGCAGGTCAGGGACCCAGTACTTC. This translates into CASSESGRSGTQYF.

The chain has TRBV6-2 or TRBV6-3 and TRBJ1-1; D is perhaps TRBD1 (6 bases). CDR3 length equals 15 residues. V was shortened by 5 bases and J by 1 base, with 14 bases between the two germline ends. The germline V gene encodes CDR1 MNHEY and CDR2 SVGEGT. CDR3 sequence (DNA): TGTGCCAGCAGTGAGGACAGAGCGCCGAACACTGAAGCTTTCTTT. Translation: CASSEDRAPNTEAFF.

Many counts were recorded for this clonotype. V is TRBV6-2 or TRBV6-3 and J is TRBJ1-2, with D possibly matching TRBD1 (5 bases). The CDR3 runs 13 residues. Germline-derived CDR1 and CDR2 are MNHEY and SVGEGT. V gave up 6 bases and J gave up 8 bases, with 16 bases separating them. The CDR3 sequence: CASSQWGFHGYTF. CDR3 bases: TGTGCCAGCAGCCAATGGGGGTTTCACGGCTACACCTTC.

This clonotype was seen at least ten times. The chain couples TRBV28 to TRBJ2-3; perhaps D is TRBD1 or TRBD2 (5 bases each). Trimming removed 5 bases from V and 2 bases from J, with 11 bases in between. The CDR3 is made up of 14 amino acids. The V gene's germline CDR1 is MDHEN and CDR2 SYDVKM. Here the CDR3 reads CASSGDLYTDTQYF. CDR3 in DNA: TGTGCCAGCAGTGGGGACCTGTACACAGATACGCAGTATTTT.

This clonotype has more than one count but fewer than ten. J is TRBJ2-4 and V is TRBV11-2; D possibly corresponds to TRBD2 (5 bases). Between the trimmed V and J ends, which lost 5 bases and 9 bases, there was a span of 20 bases. CDR3 length equals 15 residues. Germline loops: CDR1 SGHAT, CDR2 FQNNGV. CDR3: CASSPQRAGAGIQYF. As DNA, the CDR3 is TGTGCCAGCAGCCCCCAACGGGCAGGTGCGGGCATTCAGTACTTC.

This clonotype was observed many times. In DNA, the CDR3 is TGTGCCAGCTCAGGACAGTCGAGCGGCTACACCTTC. This sequence encodes CASSGQSSGYTF. The genes are TRBV9 and TRBJ1-2, with a weak D call TRBD1 (6 bases). The CDR3 length is 12 residues. The V end lost 7 bases, the J end lost 8 bases, and 15 bases lay between the germline ends. The germline V gene has CDR1 SGDLS and CDR2 YYNGEE. The complete variable domain, with remaining parts taken from reference TRBV9 and TRBJ1-2, reads DSGVTQTPKHLITATGQRVTLRCSPRSGDLSVYWYQQSLDQGLQFLIQYYNGEERAKGNILERFSAQQFPDLHSELNLSSLELGDSALYFCASSGQSSGYTFGSGTRLTVV.

The chain links TRBV6-1 to TRBJ1-2, with D maybe TRBD1 (5 bases). V lost 3 bases and J lost 5, with 16 bases in between. CDR3 length equals 15 residues. CDR1 and CDR2 (germline): MNHNS, SASEGT. DNA for the CDR3: TGTGCCAGCAGTGAGGCAGGGCGAGCGAAGTATGGCTACACCTTC. Its protein product is CASSEAGRAKYGYTF.